These 17 T cell receptor beta chains were all obtained from the same sample, sequenced in a study of technical replicates of blood from a few donors. Only in-frame clones appear in the TCRdb table, and some are missing; sequencing was by immunoSEQ multiplex PCR. The table shows around 86,000 clones, with around 96% occurring only once. The sample comprised T cells isolated from PBMCs. Receptors were obtained from a human donor in good health.

This chain uses TRBV5-1 with TRBJ1-2; no clear D. CDR1 and CDR2 (germline): SGHRS, YFSETQ. The CDR3 runs to 13 residues. V lost 0 bases, J lost 9 bases, and 12 bases lay in between. The CDR3 here is CASSLVGRSSYTF. The CDR3 DNA reads TGCGCCAGCAGCTTGGTAGGGAGATCGAGCTACACCTTC. The full variable domain, in which reference TRBV5-1 and TRBJ1-2 provide the parts outside the CDR3, is KAGVTQTPRYLIKTRGQQVTLSCSPISGHRSVSWYQQTPGQGLQFLFEYFSETQRNKGNFPGRFSGRQFSNSRSEMNVSTLELGDSALYLCASSLVGRSSYTFGSGTRLTVV.

This clone was counted a single time. The chain joins TRBV7-9 to TRBJ2-5; possibly TRBD2 for D (6 bases). Germline-derived CDR1 and CDR2 are SEHNR and FQNEAQ (reference sequence). Trimming cost V 3 bases and J 4 bases, with 12 bases left between them. The CDR3 is 14 amino acids. The CDR3 loop is CASSFGGEGETQYF. The CDR3 DNA reads TGTGCCAGCAGCTTTGGCGGGGAAGGAGAGACCCAGTACTTC. Using reference TRBV7-9 and TRBJ2-5 for the parts outside the CDR3, the full variable domain is DTGVSQNPRHKITKRGQNVTFRCDPISEHNRLYWYRQTLGQGPEFLTYFQNEAQLEKSRLLSDRFSAERPKGSFSTLEIQRTEQGDSAMYLCASSFGGEGETQYFGPGTRLLVL.

The chain combines TRBV29-1 with TRBJ2-5; 9 bases align to TRBD1. Trimming cost V 6 bases and J 5 bases; bases outside gene matches: 10. Germline V gene data show CDR1 as SQVTM and CDR2 as ANQGSEA. The CDR3 runs 14 residues. The CDR3 here is CSVTHGQGPETQYF. CDR3 nucleotides: TGCAGCGTGACCCACGGACAGGGGCCGGAGACCCAGTACTTC.

The V call is TRBV7-2, the J call TRBJ2-1, with D perhaps matching TRBD2 (6 bases). V shed 5 bases and J shed 5 bases, with 19 bases lying between them. Per germline, CDR1 SGHTA and CDR2 FQGNSA. This CDR3 comprises 16 residues. The CDR3 loop reads CASSIRLKRAHNEQFF. The CDR3, as DNA: TGTGCCAGCAGCATAAGACTAAAGCGGGCCCACAATGAGCAGTTCTTC. Full variable domain (missing parts from reference TRBV7-2 and TRBJ2-1): GAGVSQSPSNKVTEKGKDVELRCDPISGHTALYWYRQSLGQGLEFLIYFQGNSAPDKSGLPSDRFSAERTGGSVSTLTIQRTQQEDSAVYLCASSIRLKRAHNEQFFGPGTRLTVL.

This clone was observed a few times. This rearrangement joins TRBV2 to TRBJ1-1; D may be TRBD1 (6 bases). The germline gives CDR1 SNHLY, CDR2 FYNNEI. V was pared by 4 bases and J by 0 bases, with 12 bases between. This CDR3 contains 15 residues. The CDR3: CASSGARDMNTEAFF. DNA for the CDR3: TGTGCCAGCAGTGGGGCTAGGGACATGAACACTGAAGCTTTCTTT.

This rearrangement joins TRBV30 to TRBJ1-1, with 10 positions matching TRBD1. The J segment lost 5 bases and the V segment lost 2 bases, leaving 5 bases of the junction unmatched. Germline CDR1 reads GTSNPN; CDR2 reads SVGIG (reference sequence). The CDR3 spans 14 residues. CDR3 loop: CAWSRGTGETEAFF. CDR3 DNA: TGTGCCTGGAGTCGTGGGACAGGGGAAACTGAAGCTTTCTTT.

The J gene is TRBJ2-7, the V gene TRBV4-1; D uncertain. Germline lookup yields CDR1 MGHRA and CDR2 YSYEKL. V lost 0 bases and J lost 1, with 4 bases in between. The CDR3 length is 13 residues. The CDR3 DNA reads TGCGCCAGCAGCCAAGATATGTCCTACGAGCAGTACTTC. This gives the protein CASSQDMSYEQYF.

The chain is built from TRBV28 and TRBJ1-1, with TRBD1 matching over 8 bases. CDR3 length equals 14 residues. Germline trimming cut 4 bases from V and 5 bases from J; bases unmatched to any gene: 6. Per germline, CDR1 MDHEN and CDR2 SYDVKM. CDR3 loop: CASSSGQGGTEAFF. CDR3 in DNA: TGTGCCAGCAGTTCCGGACAGGGCGGTACTGAAGCTTTCTTT.

The CDR3 spells CASSPGTSGSFWELFF. The CDR3 nucleotides read TGTGCCAGCTCACCTGGGACTAGCGGGAGTTTTTGGGAGCTGTTTTTT. The rearrangement links TRBV18 to TRBJ2-2, with TRBD2 identical over 14 bases. V trimming: 3 bases; J trimming: 9 bases; junction bases outside the gene matches: 6. The CDR3 runs 16 residues. Germline CDR1 reads KGHSH; CDR2 reads LQKENI. Looking up the rest from reference TRBV18 and TRBJ2-2 gives the full variable domain: NAGVMQNPRHLVRRRGQEARLRCSPMKGHSHVYWYRQLPEEGLKFMVYLQKENIIDESGMPKERFSAEFPKEGPSILRIQQVVRGDSAAYFCASSPGTSGSFWELFFGEGSRLTVL.

A few counts support this clone. J is TRBJ1-6 and V is TRBV6-5, with 9 bases lining up with TRBD1. Germline CDR1 and CDR2: MNHEY and SVGAGI. The trim removed 5 bases at V and 8 bases at J, leaving 1 base unmatched. The CDR3 runs 13 residues. The CDR3, as DNA: TGTGCCAGCAGTCGGGACAGGGATTCACCCCTCCACTTT. Translation gives CASSRDRDSPLHF.

The genes are TRBV28 and TRBJ2-7, with 10 bases aligning to TRBD1. The CDR3 spans 18 residues. Germline V lookup: CDR1 MDHEN, CDR2 SYDVKM. V shed 2 bases and J 5 bases; nucleotides not matched to a gene: 15. CDR3 sequence reads: CASSLGDRGLPMSDEQYF. CDR3 coding DNA: TGTGCCAGCAGTTTAGGGGACAGGGGTCTCCCGATGAGTGACGAGCAGTACTTC.

The V and J genes are TRBV14 and TRBJ1-3; the D is unclear. The CDR3 runs 18 residues. Germline CDR1 and CDR2: SGHDN and FVKESK. V dropped 0 bases and J dropped 7 bases, with 22 bases sitting between them. DNA for the CDR3: TGTGCCAGCAGCCAAGAGCTGGGTATCATAGATCCGCGGAACACCATATATTTT. Translating gives CASSQELGIIDPRNTIYF.

V and J are TRBV29-1 and TRBJ2-2, with D tentatively TRBD2 (6 bases). The germline CDR1 and CDR2 sequences are SQVTM and ANQGSEA. The CDR3 totals 12 residues. The V end was cut by 6 bases, the J end by 7 bases, with 12 bases between. The CDR3 protein is CSVPSGSGELFF. The DNA for the CDR3 is TGCAGCGTCCCTTCCGGGAGCGGGGAGCTGTTTTTT.

The CDR3 is CASSLGAGLAGGADTQYF. The CDR3 region has the DNA TGTGCCAGCAGCTTAGGGGCGGGACTAGCGGGTGGTGCAGATACGCAGTATTTT. The V call is TRBV7-2, the J call TRBJ2-3; TRBD2 aligns across 12 bases. Losses at the gene ends were 1 base for V and 4 bases for J; bases not matched to a gene: 9. The CDR3 extends over 18 amino acids. Germline CDR1 and CDR2: SGHTA and FQGNSA.

This chain connects TRBV5-6 to TRBJ1-2; TRBD1 agrees at 10 bases. CDR1 and CDR2 (germline): SGHDT, YYEEEE. The CDR3 has 16 amino acids. V lost 6 bases and J lost 3; bases outside the gene matches: 11. CDR3: CASIFTGTGDDYGYTF. CDR3 DNA: TGTGCCAGCATCTTCACCGGGACAGGGGACGACTATGGCTACACCTTC. The complete variable domain, with remaining parts taken from reference TRBV5-6 and TRBJ1-2, reads DAGVTQSPTHLIKTRGQQVTLRCSPKSGHDTVSWYQQALGQGPQFIFQYYEEEERQRGNFPDRFSGHQFPNYSSELNVNALLLGDSALYLCASIFTGTGDDYGYTFGSGTRLTVV.

The chain recombines TRBV5-1 with TRBJ1-3; no definite D call. V was shortened by 4 bases and J by 1 base, with 24 bases between the two germline ends. The CDR3 extends over 19 amino acids. Germline assignment: CDR1 SGHRS and CDR2 YFSETQ. CDR3 DNA: TGCGCCAGCAGCCCCAGCGCTTTGCGTGCCCTTTCTTCTGGAAACACCATATATTTT. It translates to CASSPSALRALSSGNTIYF.

The V and J genes are TRBV5-1 and TRBJ2-7; possible D gene TRBD1, 6 bases. The germline gives CDR1 SGHRS, CDR2 YFSETQ. V lost 0 bases to trimming and J lost 2 bases, with 12 bases between them. The CDR3 has 15 amino acids. The CDR3 loop is CASSLAGQSPYEQYF. The CDR3, as DNA: TGCGCCAGCAGCTTGGCAGGACAGAGTCCCTACGAGCAGTACTTC.